This entry lists 9 T cell receptor beta chains sequenced from one sample in a study of blood T cells in healthy people across ages. Primers used in a second PCR of about 7 to 11 cycles were a sample-barcoded 5' primer and a J-beta primer mix. TCRdb reanalysed the 5' RACE reads using MiXCR and keeps one entry per CDR3 protein. The sample records about 1.4 million distinct CDR3 sequences, around 59% being singletons. Sequencing was done on a sample of blood. The source is a man aged 18 to 29 in good health.

A word on this clonotype: Its ends do not fully match the called genes, so a read error is possible. The chain links TRBV20-1 to TRBJ2-6; possibly TRBD1 for D (6 bases). The CDR3 runs 17 residues. Germline V gene sequence: CDR1 DFQATT, CDR2 SNEGSKA (reference sequence). The CDR3 loop reads CSVPSGAGDSRANVLTF. The CDR3, as DNA: TGCAGTGTTCCCTCAGGGGCGGGTGACTCTAGGGCCAACGTCCTGACTTTC.

For the CDR3, the DNA is TGTGCCATCTCCCCGCAAGAGGGGACAGGTCCCTATGGCTACACCTTC. Protein product: CAISPQEGTGPYGYTF. This chain links TRBV10-3 with TRBJ1-2; TRBD1 matches 8 bases. CDR3 length: 16 amino acids. CDR1 is ENHRY, CDR2 SYGVKD, per germline. Trimming at V came to 8 bases and at J to 4 bases, leaving 15 bases not matched to a gene.

The rearrangement joins TRBV5-1 to TRBJ1-6; D possibly corresponds to TRBD1 (5 bases). The CDR3 loop spans 18 amino acids. Looked up from germline, CDR1 is SGHRS and CDR2 is YFSETQ. V was pared by 4 bases and J by 5 bases, with 22 bases between. CDR3 nucleotides: TGCGCCAGCAGCGACCGGGACGGACTTCTACCAGATAATTCACCCCTCCACTTT. This translates into CASSDRDGLLPDNSPLHF.

There are a few counts of this clonotype. This chain uses TRBV10-3 with TRBJ2-3; tentatively, D is TRBD1 (6 bases). V was pared by 2 bases and J by 2 bases, with 8 bases between. There are 14 residues in the CDR3. Per the germline V gene, CDR1 is ENHRY and CDR2 is SYGVKD. The CDR3 DNA follows: TGTGCCATCAGTGAGGGGGACACCACAGATACGCAGTATTTT. It codes for CAISEGDTTDTQYF.

This clonotype was seen a single time. This chain links TRBV10-3 with TRBJ2-1, with D hard to call. CDR1 is ENHRY, CDR2 SYGVKD, per germline. This CDR3 has 16 amino acids. V was pared by 11 bases and J by 5 bases, with 25 bases between. The CDR3 is CASGSTVTSHNNEQFF. CDR3 sequence (DNA): TGTGCCTCGGGCTCTACAGTAACCAGTCACAACAATGAGCAGTTCTTC.

The rearrangement uses TRBV7-9 and TRBJ2-1, with 7 nucleotides matching TRBD2. The CDR3 loop spans 15 amino acids. The ends lost 4 bases at V and 6 bases at J; junction bases unmatched: 9. Per germline, CDR1 SEHNR and CDR2 FQNEAQ (reference sequence). CDR3 bases: TGTGCCAGCAGCTCGCGGGAGCGAGTGATCAATGAGCAGTTCTTC. This gives the protein CASSSRERVINEQFF.

V is TRBV20-1 and J is TRBJ2-4; no definite D call. Gene TRBJ2-7 matches the end of the DNA better, so the J call may be wrong. Germline-derived CDR1 and CDR2 are DFQATT and SNEGSKA (reference sequence). CDR3 size: 13 residues. As DNA, the CDR3 is TGCAGTGCTTCCCCGGTGAGCGCCTACGAGCAGTACTTC. Protein: CSASPVSAYEQYF.

The J gene is TRBJ2-7, the V gene TRBV6-2 or TRBV6-3; D is unresolved. The CDR3 is 13 residues long. The V and J ends lost 2 bases and 5 bases respectively, with 10 bases between them. Germline-derived CDR1 and CDR2 are MNHEY and SVGEGT. Here the CDR3 DNA reads TGTGCCAGCAGTTACGTTCCCCCGCACGAGCAGTACTTC. This sequence encodes CASSYVPPHEQYF.

This chain links TRBV3-1 with TRBJ1-2; no definite D call. CDR3 length: 14 residues. Per germline, CDR1 LGHDT and CDR2 YNNKEL (reference sequence). V was cut by 0 bases and J by 2 bases, with 7 bases left in between. In nucleotides, the CDR3 is TGTGCCAGCAGCCAAGATGTCCGCAACTATGGCTACACCTTC. Translating it yields CASSQDVRNYGYTF.